The 7 T cell receptor beta chains below come from one sample, sequenced in a study of cytomegalovirus exposure and HLA in healthy donors. The PCR used 60 Vbeta and 13 Jbeta primers. Using immunoSEQ multiplex PCR, the repertoire was profiled, and TCRdb retains in-frame clones only, with some absent. This sample's table has around 58,000 clones. Sequenced: PBMCs. Receptors were obtained from a man aged 45-60 years in good health and CMV-seropositive.

CDR3 DNA: TGTGCCAGCCCTACTTCCAATCAGCCCCAGCATTTT. It yields the protein CASPTSNQPQHF. The V call is TRBV5-8, the J call TRBJ1-5; D is ambiguous. Germline CDR1 SGHTS, CDR2 YDEGEE. The CDR3 has 12 amino acids. The germline V and J ends were trimmed by 7 bases and 3 bases, with 8 bases remaining between them. The full variable domain, rest sourced from reference TRBV5-8 and TRBJ1-5, is EAGVTQSPTHLIKTRGQQATLRCSPISGHTSVYWYQQALGLGLQFLLWYDEGEERNRGNFPPRFSGRQFPNYSSELNVNALELEDSALYLCASPTSNQPQHFGDGTRLSIL.

The chain joins TRBV7-9 to TRBJ2-2, with TRBD2 matching over 7 bases. There are 17 residues in the CDR3. J gave up 7 bases and V 1 base, and 12 bases lay outside the gene matches. CDR1 is SEHNR and CDR2 is FQNEAQ in the germline V gene (reference sequence). This CDR3 reads CASSLVERGSNVGELFF. The CDR3 nucleotides read TGTGCCAGCAGCTTAGTTGAGCGGGGATCTAACGTCGGGGAGCTGTTTTTT.

This sequence joins TRBV7-3 and TRBJ2-5, with D possibly being TRBD1 (6 bases). Germline V gives CDR1 SGHTA, CDR2 FQGTGA. V was trimmed by 5 bases and J by 4 bases, leaving 20 bases between them. The CDR3 contains 16 residues. The chain's CDR3 is CASSPWGSGVGETQYF. For the CDR3, the DNA is TGTGCCAGCAGCCCCTGGGGGTCAGGGGTGGGAGAGACCCAGTACTTC.

For the CDR3, the DNA is TGTGCCAGCAGTGGCTACAGGGCCAATCAAGAGACCCAGTACTTC. Protein sequence: CASSGYRANQETQYF. This chain connects TRBV2 to TRBJ2-5; the D gene is possibly TRBD1 (6 bases). The CDR3 contains 15 residues. Germline V lookup: CDR1 SNHLY, CDR2 FYNNEI. Trimming pared 4 bases from V and 2 bases from J, leaving 14 bases between.

As concerns this clone: One junction end disagrees with the germline gene, perhaps due to a read error. The rearrangement uses TRBV10-3 and TRBJ2-5; 10 bases align to TRBD2. The CDR3 is 16 residues long. CDR1 and CDR2 from the germline V gene are ENHRY and SYGVKD. The CDR3 nucleotides read TGTGCCATCAGTGAGTCGTCACTAGCGGGGCAAGAGAACCAGTACTTC. Residues: CAISESSLAGQENQYF.

The J gene is TRBJ2-3, the V gene TRBV28; 7 bases agree with TRBD2. This CDR3 has 14 residues. With 3 bases clipped from V and 6 bases from J, the junction kept 6 bases outside the gene matches. CDR1 and CDR2 (germline): MDHEN, SYDVKM. Here the CDR3 DNA reads TGTGCCAGCAGTTTTCGCGGGAGAGCGGATACGCAGTATTTT. It specifies CASSFRGRADTQYF.

The J gene is TRBJ2-7, the V gene TRBV11-3; D may be TRBD1 (5 bases). The CDR3 contains 11 residues. Germline CDR1 reads SGHNT; CDR2 reads YENEEA. The germline V and J ends were trimmed by 5 bases and 12 bases, with 14 bases remaining between them. The CDR3, as DNA: TGTGCCAGCAGCCCTAGACAGATTCGGTACTTC. Translated, it gives CASSPRQIRYF. The complete variable domain, with remaining parts taken from reference TRBV11-3 and TRBJ2-7, reads EAGVVQSPRYKIIEKKQPVAFWCNPISGHNTLYWYLQNLGQGPELLIRYENEEAVDDSQLPKDRFSAERLKGVDSTLKIQPAELGDSAVYLCASSPRQIRYFGPGTRLTVT.